This T cell receptor beta chain was sequenced in a study of OX40 agonist ivuxolimab in advanced cancers. Across the study: Partial responses were achieved by three patients: one hepatocellular carcinoma, two cutaneous melanoma. Study observations and caveats: There were, on average, more expanded clones in CD8+ T cells than in CD4+. Certain nonresponding patients likewise had low normalized T-cell clonal expansion.

Some clones are missing from TCRdb's copy, which holds only in-frame ones; the method was immunoSEQ multiplex PCR. The sample carries 45,000 to 55,000 clones, approximately 84% recorded once. A few counts support this clone. Its cognate antigen is unknown. This specimen consisted of CD4+ or CD8+ T cells sorted from blood, obtained in a trial of the OX40 agonist ivuxolimab. The receptor's source is an adult with an advanced solid tumor such as melanoma, head and neck, liver or kidney cancer.

The CDR3 DNA sequence: TGCGCCAGCAGAAGCGTAGGAGTAACTTATGGCTACACCTTC. Translated: CASRSVGVTYGYTF. The V gene is TRBV10-2, the J gene TRBJ1-2, with no clear D. The CDR3 covers 14 residues. V was clipped by 6 bases and J by 5 bases, with 16 bases between them. Germline V gives CDR1 WSHSY, CDR2 SAAADI.